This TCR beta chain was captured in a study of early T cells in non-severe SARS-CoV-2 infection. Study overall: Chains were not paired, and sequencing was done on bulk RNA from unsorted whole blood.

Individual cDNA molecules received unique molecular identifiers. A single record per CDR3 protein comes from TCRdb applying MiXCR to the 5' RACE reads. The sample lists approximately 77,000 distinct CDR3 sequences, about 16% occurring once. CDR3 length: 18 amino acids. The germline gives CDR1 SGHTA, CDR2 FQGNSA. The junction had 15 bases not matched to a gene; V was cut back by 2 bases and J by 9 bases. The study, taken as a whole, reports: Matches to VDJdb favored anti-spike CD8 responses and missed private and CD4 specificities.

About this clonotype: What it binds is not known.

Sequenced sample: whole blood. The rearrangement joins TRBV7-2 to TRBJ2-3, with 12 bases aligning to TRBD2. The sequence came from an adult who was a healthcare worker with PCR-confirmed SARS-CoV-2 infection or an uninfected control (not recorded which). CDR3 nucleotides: TGTGCCAGCAGCTTATTTCCCCAGACTAGCGGGAGAGGGGGGACGCAGTATTTT. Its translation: CASSLFPQTSGRGGTQYF.